Following are 27 T cell receptor beta chains from one sample sequenced in a study of cytomegalovirus exposure and HLA in healthy donors. Both 60 Vbeta primers and 13 Jbeta primers went into the PCR. Only in-frame clones appear in the TCRdb table, and some are missing; sequencing was by immunoSEQ multiplex PCR. The sample records about 130,000 clones, roughly 78% being singletons. The source material was PBMCs. The origin of the receptors is a man aged 50 to 59 in good health and CMV-seropositive.

The chain recombines TRBV9 with TRBJ2-5; 13 bases match TRBD2. The CDR3 contains 16 residues. Germline CDR1 reads SGDLS; CDR2 reads YYNGEE. V shed 1 base and J 5 bases; nucleotides not matched to a gene: 5. CDR3 sequence: CASSVTSGRAGETQYF. CDR3 nucleotides: TGTGCCAGCAGCGTAACTAGCGGGAGGGCCGGGGAGACCCAGTACTTC.

In this sample, this clone turned up a few times. The chain carries TRBV5-1 and TRBJ2-7; 7 bases agree with TRBD2. CDR1 is SGHRS, CDR2 YFSETQ, per germline. The V segment lost 0 bases and the J segment 0 bases; nucleotides outside the gene matches: 6. CDR3 length: 16 amino acids. The CDR3 bases are TGCGCCAGCAGCTTGGGGGCTAGCGGATACTCCTACGAGCAGTACTTC. Its translation: CASSLGASGYSYEQYF.

This rearrangement joins TRBV6-1 to TRBJ1-3; the match to TRBD1 covers 9 bases. V shed 1 base, J shed 0 bases, and the junction held 7 bases outside the gene matches. The CDR3 spans 18 residues. Germline assignment: CDR1 MNHNS and CDR2 SASEGT. The CDR3 sequence is CASSEEWGTGSSGNTIYF. In nucleotides, the CDR3 is TGTGCCAGCAGTGAAGAGTGGGGGACAGGGTCCTCTGGAAACACCATATATTTT.

This clone was picked up a small number of times. The chain uses TRBV7-2 and TRBJ1-5; D possibly corresponds to TRBD1 (6 bases). The CDR3 runs to 16 residues. Germline values: CDR1 SGHTA, CDR2 FQGNSA. The ends were cut back, 1 base at V and 4 bases at J, with 14 bases in the middle. As DNA, the CDR3 is TGTGCCAGCAGCTTAGATGGGACATCCCATAATCAGCCCCAGCATTTT. It codes for CASSLDGTSHNQPQHF. Full variable domain (rest looked up from reference TRBV7-2 and TRBJ1-5): GAGVSQSPSNKVTEKGKDVELRCDPISGHTALYWYRQSLGQGLEFLIYFQGNSAPDKSGLPSDRFSAERTGGSVSTLTIQRTQQEDSAVYLCASSLDGTSHNQPQHFGDGTRLSIL.

Comments on this clone: This same CDR3 is encoded by further DNA sequences in the sample. The chain employs TRBV11-3 and TRBJ1-1; D ambiguous. V was pared by 3 bases and J by 3 bases, with 14 bases between. The CDR3 sequence is 15 residues long. Germline V gene sequence: CDR1 SGHNT, CDR2 YENEEA. CDR3 protein: CASSFVIGRYTEAFF. The CDR3 DNA sequence: TGTGCCAGCAGCTTCGTGATTGGGCGATACACTGAAGCTTTCTTT.

In its sample, this clone was seen once. This chain joins TRBV11-2 and TRBJ1-1, with TRBD1 identical over 8 bases. With 5 bases clipped from V and 5 bases from J, the junction kept 7 bases outside the gene matches. This CDR3 has 14 amino acids. The germline V gene has CDR1 SGHAT and CDR2 FQNNGV. The CDR3 protein is CASSISGGRTEAFF. The CDR3 nucleotides are TGTGCCAGCAGCATCTCAGGGGGCAGGACTGAAGCTTTCTTT. Based on the CDR3 plus reference TRBV11-2 and TRBJ1-1, the full variable domain is EAGVAQSPRYKIIEKRQSVAFWCNPISGHATLYWYQQILGQGPKLLIQFQNNGVVDDSQLPKDRFSAERLKGVDSTLKIQPAKLEDSAVYLCASSISGGRTEAFFGQGTRLTVV.

The chain carries TRBV6-6 and TRBJ2-1; 9 nucleotides align to TRBD2. Germline CDR1 MNHNY, CDR2 SVGAGI (reference sequence). V lost 5 bases, J lost 6 bases, and 5 bases stayed unmatched. This CDR3 spans 14 amino acids. This CDR3 is CASSRTSEGNEQFF. The DNA of the CDR3 is TGTGCCAGCAGTCGGACTAGCGAGGGCAATGAGCAGTTCTTC.

This chain uses TRBV6-6 with TRBJ1-5; 9 bases align to TRBD1. With V trimmed by 6 bases and J by 6 bases, 9 bases remained unmatched. Germline V gene sequence: CDR1 MNHNY, CDR2 SVGAGI (reference sequence). The CDR3 is made up of 15 amino acids. CDR3 sequence: CASSDTGGAGQPQHF. CDR3 nucleotides: TGTGCCAGCAGCGACACAGGGGGCGCCGGTCAGCCCCAGCATTTT.

The J gene is TRBJ1-5, the V gene TRBV6-5, with TRBD1 matching 7 bases. The CDR3 extends over 14 amino acids. Germline lookup yields CDR1 MNHEY and CDR2 SVGAGI. V shed 5 bases and J 5 bases; nucleotides not matched to a gene: 6. For the CDR3, the DNA is TGTGCCAGCAGTGGAGGGGGCTTCGATCAGCCCCAGCATTTT. This codes for CASSGGGFDQPQHF.

CDR3 bases: TGCGCCAGCAGCTTGGGGGGCTCTCCGGAGACCCAGTACTTC. Its protein is CASSLGGSPETQYF. The rearrangement uses TRBV5-1 and TRBJ2-5; perhaps TRBD1 as D (5 bases). The length of the CDR3 is 14 residues. V lost 0 bases and J 5 bases, leaving 11 bases between the germline ends. CDR1 is SGHRS and CDR2 is YFSETQ in the germline V gene.

The chain recombines TRBV7-8 with TRBJ2-7, with a tentative D call TRBD2 (5 bases). The V end was cut by 4 bases, the J end by 0 bases, with 16 bases between. Germline assignment: CDR1 SGHVS and CDR2 FQNEAQ. The CDR3 loop spans 16 amino acids. The CDR3 coding sequence is TGTGCCAGCAGCTCACAAGACCGGGGTCTCTCCTACGAGCAGTACTTC. Translating it yields CASSSQDRGLSYEQYF.

The chain recombines TRBV7-2 with TRBJ1-4; 9 bases line up with TRBD1. CDR3 length equals 14 residues. Per the germline V gene, CDR1 is SGHTA and CDR2 is FQGNSA. V shed 5 bases and J 8 bases; nucleotides not matched to a gene: 6. The CDR3 region has the DNA TGTGCCAGCAGCCCACAGGGGGCAGGCGAAAAACTGTTTTTT. Its translation: CASSPQGAGEKLFF.

The gene calls are TRBV12-5 and TRBJ1-1; no clear D. The V gene lost 1 base and the J gene lost 0 bases, with 6 bases spanning the gap. This CDR3 spans 14 amino acids. The germline V gene has CDR1 LGHNT and CDR2 FRNRAP. This CDR3 reads CASGLGSMNTEAFF. The CDR3, as DNA: TGTGCTAGTGGTTTGGGGTCTATGAACACTGAAGCTTTCTTT.

J is TRBJ2-7 and V is TRBV5-5; 9 nucleotides match TRBD1. The CDR3 has 14 residues. With 4 bases clipped from V and 1 base from J, the junction kept 3 bases outside the gene matches. CDR1 is SGHKS, CDR2 YYEKEE, per germline (reference sequence). CDR3 in amino acids: CASSTGTGSYEQYF. CDR3 nucleotide sequence: TGTGCCAGCAGCACCGGGACAGGGTCCTACGAGCAGTACTTC.

CDR3 region: CASSDRVGPDTQYF. In DNA, the CDR3 is TGTGCCAGCAGCGATCGGGTGGGGCCAGATACGCAGTATTTT. The genes are TRBV9 and TRBJ2-3; possibly TRBD1 for D (5 bases). Germline V gene sequence: CDR1 SGDLS, CDR2 YYNGEE. The CDR3 is 14 residues long. Trimming took 3 bases from V and 4 from J, leaving 12 bases between them.

The rearrangement links TRBV5-1 to TRBJ1-5, with TRBD1 matching 9 bases. CDR1 and CDR2 from the germline V gene are SGHRS and YFSETQ. This CDR3 spans 15 amino acids. V shed 3 bases and J 5 bases; nucleotides not matched to a gene: 6. For the CDR3, the DNA is TGCGCCAGCAGCTCCGGGACAGGGCCACATCAGCCCCAGCATTTT. It yields the protein CASSSGTGPHQPQHF.

The rearrangement uses TRBV18 and TRBJ1-5, with TRBD1 matching 7 bases. From germline, CDR1 is KGHSH and CDR2 LQKENI. J was trimmed by 1 base and V by 2 bases; bases with no gene match: 2. The CDR3 totals 15 residues. This CDR3 reads CASSPETGSNQPQHF. For the CDR3, the DNA is TGTGCCAGCTCACCAGAGACAGGGAGCAATCAGCCCCAGCATTTT.

The V call is TRBV27, the J call TRBJ2-5; 7 bases map to TRBD2. Germline assignment: CDR1 MNHEY and CDR2 SMNVEV (reference sequence). The CDR3 runs 14 residues. The V segment lost 5 bases and the J segment 5 bases; nucleotides outside the gene matches: 8. The DNA for the CDR3 is TGTGCCAGCAGTCCCTATGGGGGAGGGGAGACCCAGTACTTC. This gives the protein CASSPYGGGETQYF.

This clone was seen only a few times. The chain's CDR3 is CSVGEGARIAFF. DNA of the CDR3: TGCAGCGTTGGGGAGGGAGCGAGGATTGCTTTCTTT. The rearrangement links TRBV29-1 to TRBJ1-1; D is uncertain. The CDR3 is 12 amino acids. Per germline, CDR1 SQVTM and CDR2 ANQGSEA. V dropped 4 bases and J dropped 11 bases, with 17 bases sitting between them.

The rearrangement links TRBV7-2 to TRBJ2-3, with 10 positions matching TRBD2. The CDR3 has 15 residues. Germline values: CDR1 SGHTA, CDR2 FQGNSA. The trim removed 4 bases at V and 3 bases at J, leaving 4 bases unmatched. DNA for the CDR3: TGTGCCAGCAGCTGGACTAGCGGCATAACAGATACGCAGTATTTT. Translated, it gives CASSWTSGITDTQYF.

The gene calls are TRBV27 and TRBJ1-5; tentative D call: TRBD1 (5 bases). CDR3 length equals 15 residues. The germline CDR1 and CDR2 sequences are MNHEY and SMNVEV (reference sequence). With 3 bases removed from V and 3 bases from J, the gap between germline ends came to 12 bases. CDR3 sequence: CASSFRGQVNQPQHF. In nucleotides, the CDR3 is TGTGCCAGCAGTTTCCGCGGACAAGTCAATCAGCCCCAGCATTTT.

The chain uses TRBV7-9 and TRBJ2-3; no clear D. Germline V CDR1 and CDR2: SEHNR, FQNEAQ (reference sequence). The V end was cut by 1 base, the J end by 0 bases, with 8 bases between. There are 15 residues in the CDR3. The CDR3 nucleotides are TGTGCCAGCAGCTTAGAACTTGCTAGCACAGATACGCAGTATTTT. Translation gives CASSLELASTDTQYF.

This clone qualifies as medium-sized. V is TRBV11-3 and J is TRBJ2-3; TRBD2 matches at 8 bases. The CDR3 is made up of 14 amino acids. CDR1 is SGHNT and CDR2 is YENEEA in the germline V gene. The V gene end was trimmed by 6 bases and the J gene end by 8 bases; junction bases not matched to a gene: 10. Here the CDR3 DNA reads TGTGCCAGCAGTCCTGAAGCGGGAGAGGGTACGCAGTATTTT. Translated, it gives CASSPEAGEGTQYF.

The chain has TRBV4-3 and TRBJ2-1; 10 bases agree with TRBD2. With 0 bases clipped from V and 0 bases from J, the junction kept 2 bases outside the gene matches. CDR3 length: 17 residues. Germline CDR1 and CDR2: LGHNA and YSLEER. CDR3 sequence (DNA): TGCGCCAGCAGCCAAGATCCTAGCGGGAGCTCCTACAATGAGCAGTTCTTC. As protein: CASSQDPSGSSYNEQFF.

There are a few counts of this clone. This sequence joins TRBV4-2 and TRBJ1-1; D unresolved. CDR1 is LGHNA and CDR2 is YNFKEQ in the germline V gene. Trimming cost V 3 bases and J 8 bases, with 10 bases left between them. The CDR3 sequence is 12 residues long. The CDR3 nucleotides read TGTGCCAGCAGCCATGACGGACTGGAAGCTTTCTTT. Translating gives CASSHDGLEAFF.

The V and J genes are TRBV11-2 and TRBJ2-3; possibly TRBD1 for D (6 bases). CDR3 size: 17 residues. The germline gives CDR1 SGHAT, CDR2 FQNNGV. V lost 4 bases, J lost 2 bases, and 19 bases lay in between. The CDR3 region has the DNA TGTGCCAGCAGCTCGTTTTACAGGGTAGGCCCCACAGATACGCAGTATTTT. Translated: CASSSFYRVGPTDTQYF.

This clone was counted once. This sequence joins TRBV5-1 and TRBJ1-1; the match to TRBD1 covers 9 bases. The V gene end was trimmed by 4 bases and the J gene end by 2 bases; junction bases not matched to a gene: 6. The CDR3 runs to 15 residues. Germline loops: CDR1 SGHRS, CDR2 YFSETQ. The CDR3 is CASSPNTGGNTEAFF. DNA of the CDR3: TGCGCCAGCAGCCCTAATACAGGGGGCAACACTGAAGCTTTCTTT.